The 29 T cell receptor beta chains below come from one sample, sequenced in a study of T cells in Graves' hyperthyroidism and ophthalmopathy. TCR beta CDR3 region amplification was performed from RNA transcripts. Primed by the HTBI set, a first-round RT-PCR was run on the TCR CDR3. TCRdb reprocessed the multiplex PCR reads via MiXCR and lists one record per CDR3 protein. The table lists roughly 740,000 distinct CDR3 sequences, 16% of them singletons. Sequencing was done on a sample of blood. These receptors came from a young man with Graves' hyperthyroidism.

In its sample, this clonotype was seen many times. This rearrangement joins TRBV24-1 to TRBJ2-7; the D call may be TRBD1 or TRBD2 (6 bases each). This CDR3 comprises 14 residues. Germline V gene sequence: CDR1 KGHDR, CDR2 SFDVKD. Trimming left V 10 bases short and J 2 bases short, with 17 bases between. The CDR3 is CATGPGAFPYEQYF. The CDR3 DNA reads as TGTGCCACGGGGCCGGGGGCCTTCCCCTACGAGCAGTACTTC.

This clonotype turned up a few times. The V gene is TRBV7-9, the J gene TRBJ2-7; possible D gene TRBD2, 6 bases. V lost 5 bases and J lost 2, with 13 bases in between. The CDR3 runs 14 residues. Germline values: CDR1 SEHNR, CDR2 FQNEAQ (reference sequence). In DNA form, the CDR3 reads TGTGCCAGCAGCAACCGGGACTCAGCCTACGAGCAGTACTTC. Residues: CASSNRDSAYEQYF.

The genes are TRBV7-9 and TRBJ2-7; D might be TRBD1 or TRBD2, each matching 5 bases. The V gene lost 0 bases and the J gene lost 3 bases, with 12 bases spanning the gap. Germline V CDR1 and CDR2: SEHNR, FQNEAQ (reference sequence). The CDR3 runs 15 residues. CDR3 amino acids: CASSLAAGRVYEQYF. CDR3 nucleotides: TGTGCCAGCAGCTTAGCTGCAGGGCGGGTCTACGAGCAGTACTTC.

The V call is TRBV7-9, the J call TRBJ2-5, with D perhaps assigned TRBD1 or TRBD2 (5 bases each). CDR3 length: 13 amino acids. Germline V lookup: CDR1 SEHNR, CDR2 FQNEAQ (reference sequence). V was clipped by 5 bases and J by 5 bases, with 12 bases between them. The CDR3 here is CASSPRGVETQYF. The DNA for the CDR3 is TGTGCCAGCAGCCCTAGGGGAGTGGAGACCCAGTACTTC. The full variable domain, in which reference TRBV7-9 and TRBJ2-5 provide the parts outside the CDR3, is DTGVSQNPRHKITKRGQNVTFRCDPISEHNRLYWYRQTLGQGPEFLTYFQNEAQLEKSRLLSDRFSAERPKGSFSTLEIQRTEQGDSAMYLCASSPRGVETQYFGPGTRLLVL.

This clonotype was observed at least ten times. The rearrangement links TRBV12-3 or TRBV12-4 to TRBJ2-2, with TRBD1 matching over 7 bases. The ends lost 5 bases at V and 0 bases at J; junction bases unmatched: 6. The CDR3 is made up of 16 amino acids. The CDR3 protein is CASSGPGQSNTGELFF. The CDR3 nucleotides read TGTGCCAGCAGTGGACCGGGACAGTCGAACACCGGGGAGCTGTTTTTT.

The DNA of the CDR3 is TGTGCCAGCAGTCGCGACAGGCGAGATACGCAGTATTTT. Translation: CASSRDRRDTQYF. The J gene is TRBJ2-3, the V gene TRBV6-2 or TRBV6-3; D possibly corresponds to TRBD1 (6 bases). Trimming took off 5 bases at V and 5 bases at J, with 11 bases between the two ends. Germline V lookup: CDR1 MNHEY, CDR2 SVGEGT. This CDR3 comprises 13 residues.

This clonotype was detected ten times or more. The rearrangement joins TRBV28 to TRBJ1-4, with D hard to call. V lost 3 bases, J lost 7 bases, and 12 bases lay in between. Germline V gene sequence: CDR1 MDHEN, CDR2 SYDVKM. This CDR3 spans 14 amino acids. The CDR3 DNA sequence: TGTGCCAGCAGTTTCGAGGTTTATGGTGAAAAACTGTTTTTT. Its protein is CASSFEVYGEKLFF. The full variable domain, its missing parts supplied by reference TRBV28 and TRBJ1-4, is DVKVTQSSRYLVKRTGEKVFLECVQDMDHENMFWYRQDPGLGLRLIYFSYDVKMKEKGDIPEGYSVSREKKERFSLILESASTNQTSMYLCASSFEVYGEKLFFGSGTQLSVL.

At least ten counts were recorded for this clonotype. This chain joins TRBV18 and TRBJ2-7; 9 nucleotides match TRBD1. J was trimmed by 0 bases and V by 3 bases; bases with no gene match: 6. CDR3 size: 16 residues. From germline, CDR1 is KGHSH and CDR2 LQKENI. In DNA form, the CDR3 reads TGTGCCAGCTCACCTACCCGGGACAGGGTCTCCTACGAGCAGTACTTC. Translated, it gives CASSPTRDRVSYEQYF.

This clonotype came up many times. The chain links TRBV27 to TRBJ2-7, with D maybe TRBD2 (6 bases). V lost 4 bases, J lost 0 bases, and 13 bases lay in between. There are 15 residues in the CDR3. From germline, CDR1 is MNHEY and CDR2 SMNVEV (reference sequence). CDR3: CASSWGLYSSYEQYF. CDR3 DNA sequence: TGTGCCAGCAGTTGGGGACTTTACAGCTCCTACGAGCAGTACTTC.

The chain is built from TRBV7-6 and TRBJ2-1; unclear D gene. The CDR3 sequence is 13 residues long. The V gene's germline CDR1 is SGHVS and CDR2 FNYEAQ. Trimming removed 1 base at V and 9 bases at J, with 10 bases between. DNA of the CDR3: TGTGCCAGCAGCTTAGAATGGGTTGGTGAGCAGTTCTTC. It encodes CASSLEWVGEQFF.

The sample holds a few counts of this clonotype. The CDR3 reads CSAGGSRLQPQHF. CDR3 DNA: TGCAGCGCGGGAGGGTCAAGGCTTCAGCCCCAGCATTTT. The V gene is TRBV29-1, the J gene TRBJ1-5; D is unresolved. The germline gives CDR1 SQVTM, CDR2 ANQGSEA. V dropped 7 bases and J dropped 6 bases, with 16 bases sitting between them. The CDR3 loop spans 13 amino acids. Variable domain in full (rest from reference TRBV29-1 and TRBJ1-5): SAVISQKPSRDICQRGTSLTIQCQVDSQVTMMFWYRQQPGQSLTLIATANQGSEATYESGFVIDKFPISRPNLTFSTLTVSNMSPEDSSIYLCSAGGSRLQPQHFGDGTRLSIL.

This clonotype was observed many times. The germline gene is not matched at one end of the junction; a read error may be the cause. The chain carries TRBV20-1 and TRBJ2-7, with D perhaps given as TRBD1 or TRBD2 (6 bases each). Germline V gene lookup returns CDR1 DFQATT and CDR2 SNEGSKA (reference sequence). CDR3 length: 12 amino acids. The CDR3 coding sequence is TGCAGTGCGAGAGGGGGGTCCTACGAGCAGTACTTC. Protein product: CSARGGSYEQYF.

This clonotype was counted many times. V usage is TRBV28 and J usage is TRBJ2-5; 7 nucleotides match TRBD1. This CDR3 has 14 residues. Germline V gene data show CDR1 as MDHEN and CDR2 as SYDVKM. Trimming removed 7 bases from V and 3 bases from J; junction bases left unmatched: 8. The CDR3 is CASTQETGKETQYF. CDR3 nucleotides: TGTGCCAGCACTCAGGAGACAGGGAAAGAGACCCAGTACTTC.

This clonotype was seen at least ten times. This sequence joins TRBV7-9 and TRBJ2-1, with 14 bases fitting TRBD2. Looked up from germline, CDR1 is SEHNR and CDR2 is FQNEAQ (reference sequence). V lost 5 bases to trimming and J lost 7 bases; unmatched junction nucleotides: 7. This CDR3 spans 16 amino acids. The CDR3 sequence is CASSPGTSGSRNEQFF. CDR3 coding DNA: TGTGCCAGCAGCCCCGGGACTAGCGGGAGTAGGAATGAGCAGTTCTTC.

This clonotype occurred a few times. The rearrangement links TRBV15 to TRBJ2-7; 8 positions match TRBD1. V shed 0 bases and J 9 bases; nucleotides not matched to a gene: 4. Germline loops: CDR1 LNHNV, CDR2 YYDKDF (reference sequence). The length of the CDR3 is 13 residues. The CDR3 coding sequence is TGTGCCACCAGCAGAGACCACGGGACAGGGCAGTACTTC. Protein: CATSRDHGTGQYF.

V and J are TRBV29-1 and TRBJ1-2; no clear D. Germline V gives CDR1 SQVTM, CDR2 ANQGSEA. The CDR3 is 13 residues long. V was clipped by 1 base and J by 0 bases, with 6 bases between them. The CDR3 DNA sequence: TGCAGCGTTGAAGGACACACTAACTATGGCTACACCTTC. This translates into CSVEGHTNYGYTF.

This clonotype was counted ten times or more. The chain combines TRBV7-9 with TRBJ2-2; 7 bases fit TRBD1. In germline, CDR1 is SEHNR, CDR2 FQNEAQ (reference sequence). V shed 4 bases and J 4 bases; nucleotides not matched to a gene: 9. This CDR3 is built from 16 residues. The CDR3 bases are TGTGCCAGCAGCTCAACCGGGACAGCGTCCACCGGGGAGCTGTTTTTT. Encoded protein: CASSSTGTASTGELFF.

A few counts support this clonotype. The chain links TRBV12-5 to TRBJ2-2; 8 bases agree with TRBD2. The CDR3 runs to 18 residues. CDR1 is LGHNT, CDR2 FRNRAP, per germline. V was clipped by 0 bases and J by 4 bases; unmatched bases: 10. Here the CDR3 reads CASGLVGWSGRTTGELFF. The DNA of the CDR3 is TGTGCTAGTGGTTTGGTAGGGTGGAGCGGGAGAACCACCGGGGAGCTGTTTTTT.

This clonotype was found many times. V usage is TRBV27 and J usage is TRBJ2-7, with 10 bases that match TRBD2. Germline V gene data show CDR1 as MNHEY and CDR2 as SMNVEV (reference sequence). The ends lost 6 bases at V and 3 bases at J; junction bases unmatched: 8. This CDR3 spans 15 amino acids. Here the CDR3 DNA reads TGTGCCAGCAGGGTGTCCGGGACTAGCGTCTACGAGCAGTACTTC. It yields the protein CASRVSGTSVYEQYF.

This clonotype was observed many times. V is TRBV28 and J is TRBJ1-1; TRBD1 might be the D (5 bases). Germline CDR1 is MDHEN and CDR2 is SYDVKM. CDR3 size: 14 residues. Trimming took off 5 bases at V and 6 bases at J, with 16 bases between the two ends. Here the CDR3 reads CASSGGGGRAEAFF. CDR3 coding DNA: TGTGCCAGCAGTGGGGGTGGCGGGCGAGCTGAAGCTTTCTTT.

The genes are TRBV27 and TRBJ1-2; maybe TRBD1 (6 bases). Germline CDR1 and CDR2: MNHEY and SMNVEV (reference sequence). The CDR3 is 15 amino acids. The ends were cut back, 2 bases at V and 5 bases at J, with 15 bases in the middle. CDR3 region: CASSLGAGARYGYTF. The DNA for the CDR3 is TGTGCCAGCAGTTTAGGGGCGGGGGCTCGGTATGGCTACACCTTC.

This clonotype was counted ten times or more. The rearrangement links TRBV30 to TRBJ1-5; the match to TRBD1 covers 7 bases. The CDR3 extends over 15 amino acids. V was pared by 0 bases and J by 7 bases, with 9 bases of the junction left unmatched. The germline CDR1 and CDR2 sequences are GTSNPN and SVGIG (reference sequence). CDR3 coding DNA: TGTGCCTGGAGTGTATTGGCAGGGGGGGACCAGCCCCAGCATTTT. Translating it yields CAWSVLAGGDQPQHF. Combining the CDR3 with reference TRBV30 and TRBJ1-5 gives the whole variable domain SQTIHQWPATLVQPVGSPLSLECTVEGTSNPNLYWYRQAAGRGLQLLFYSVGIGQISSEVPQNLSASRPQDRQFILSSKKLLLSDSGFYLCAWSVLAGGDQPQHFGDGTRLSIL.

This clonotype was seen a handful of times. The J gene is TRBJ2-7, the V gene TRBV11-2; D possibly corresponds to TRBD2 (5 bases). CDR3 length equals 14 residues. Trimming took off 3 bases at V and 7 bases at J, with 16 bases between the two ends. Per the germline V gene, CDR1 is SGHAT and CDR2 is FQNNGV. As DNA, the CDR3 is TGTGCCAGCAGCTTCTCGCGGACGGGCGGGGAGCAGTACTTC. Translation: CASSFSRTGGEQYF.

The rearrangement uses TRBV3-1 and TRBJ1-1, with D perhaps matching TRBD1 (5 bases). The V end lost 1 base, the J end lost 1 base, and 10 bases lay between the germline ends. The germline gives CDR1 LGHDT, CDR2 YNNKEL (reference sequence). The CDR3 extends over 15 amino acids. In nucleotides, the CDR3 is TGTGCCAGCAGCCAAGGGGGCCCCGCGAACACTGAAGCTTTCTTT. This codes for CASSQGGPANTEAFF.

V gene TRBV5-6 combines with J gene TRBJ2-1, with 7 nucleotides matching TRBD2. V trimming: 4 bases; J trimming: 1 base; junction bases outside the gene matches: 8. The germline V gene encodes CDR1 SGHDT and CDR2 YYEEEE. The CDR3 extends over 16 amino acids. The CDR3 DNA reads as TGTGCCAGCAGCGAGGGGTCGGGGGGATCCTACAATGAGCAGTTCTTC. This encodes CASSEGSGGSYNEQFF.

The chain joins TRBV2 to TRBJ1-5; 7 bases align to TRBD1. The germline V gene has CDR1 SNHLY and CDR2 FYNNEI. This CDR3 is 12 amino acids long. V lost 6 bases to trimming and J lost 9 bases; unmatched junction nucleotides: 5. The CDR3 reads CASRWDSRPQHF. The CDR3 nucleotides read TGTGCCAGCAGGTGGGACAGTCGGCCCCAGCATTTT.

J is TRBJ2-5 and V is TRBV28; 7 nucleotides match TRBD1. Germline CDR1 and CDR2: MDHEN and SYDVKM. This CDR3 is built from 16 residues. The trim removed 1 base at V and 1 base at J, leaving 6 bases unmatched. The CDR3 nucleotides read TGTGCCAGCAGTTTATTTGTGACAGGGACCCAAGAGACCCAGTACTTC. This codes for CASSLFVTGTQETQYF.

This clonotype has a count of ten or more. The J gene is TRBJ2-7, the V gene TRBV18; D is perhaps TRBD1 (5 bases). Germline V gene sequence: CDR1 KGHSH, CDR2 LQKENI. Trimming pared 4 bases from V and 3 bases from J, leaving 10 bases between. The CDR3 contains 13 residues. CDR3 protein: CASSRQSNYEQYF. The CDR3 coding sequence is TGTGCCAGCTCACGACAGAGCAACTACGAGCAGTACTTC.

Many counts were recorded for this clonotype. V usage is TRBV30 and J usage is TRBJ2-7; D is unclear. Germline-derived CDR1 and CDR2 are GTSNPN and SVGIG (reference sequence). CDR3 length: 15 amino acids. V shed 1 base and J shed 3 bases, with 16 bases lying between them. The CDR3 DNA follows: TGTGCCTGGAGTGCCCCTGGCAGGACCAACTACGAGCAGTACTTC. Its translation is CAWSAPGRTNYEQYF. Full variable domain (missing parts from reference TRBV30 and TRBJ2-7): SQTIHQWPATLVQPVGSPLSLECTVEGTSNPNLYWYRQAAGRGLQLLFYSVGIGQISSEVPQNLSASRPQDRQFILSSKKLLLSDSGFYLCAWSAPGRTNYEQYFGPGTRLTVT.